This T cell receptor beta chain was observed in a study of cytomegalovirus exposure and HLA in healthy donors. Looking at the study overall: Approximately 80 million unique TCRs, all from HLA-typed donors, were included in an early release of the data. Among the approximately 380 donors who were genotyped, about 86% fell in the genetic ancestry cluster that is associated with self-reported Caucasian donors.

General study results and limits: Previously analyzed data showed that most TCR beta V segments were productive at a frequency of about 87% or about 30%.

Researchers ran the PCR with 60 Vbeta and 13 Jbeta primers. Sequencing was performed with immunoSEQ multiplex PCR; in TCRdb, only in-frame clones are kept and a portion is missing. Of some 120,000 clones in the sample, over 75% were seen once. Healthy people donating bone marrow made up the donors. A note on this clone: No antigen is known for it.

The TCR sequence derives from a man between 18 and 29 years old in good health and CMV-seropositive. Sequencing used PBMCs.

DNA of the CDR3: TGTGCCAGCAATCCACGGGACAGGGTCCCCTACGAGCAGTACTTC. It encodes CASNPRDRVPYEQYF. The chain recombines TRBV6-1 with TRBJ2-7; TRBD1 matches 9 bases. This CDR3 has 15 amino acids. V trimming: 7 bases; J trimming: 2 bases; junction bases outside the gene matches: 9. Germline V lookup: CDR1 MNHNS, CDR2 SASEGT.